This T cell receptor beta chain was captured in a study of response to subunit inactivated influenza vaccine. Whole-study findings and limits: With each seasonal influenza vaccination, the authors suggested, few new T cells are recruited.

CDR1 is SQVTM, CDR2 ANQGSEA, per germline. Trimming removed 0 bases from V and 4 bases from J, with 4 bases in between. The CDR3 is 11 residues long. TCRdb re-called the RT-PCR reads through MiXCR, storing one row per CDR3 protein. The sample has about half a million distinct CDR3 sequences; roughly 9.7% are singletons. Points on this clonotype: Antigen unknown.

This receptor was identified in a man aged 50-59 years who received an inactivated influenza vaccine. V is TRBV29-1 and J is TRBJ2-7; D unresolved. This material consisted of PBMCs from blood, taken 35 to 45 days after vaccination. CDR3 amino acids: CSVEDRYEQYF. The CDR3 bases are TGCAGCGTTGAAGATCGGTACGAGCAGTACTTC.